This paragraph covers one T cell receptor (beta chain) sequence. Its antigen is unidentified. CDR3 length equals 12 residues. This record belongs to a study of CXCR3-negative and CXCR3-positive naive CD8 T cells. Preparation of TRB cDNA libraries relied on 5' RACE carrying UMI labels. Reprocessing the 5' RACE reads, TCRdb reports a single entry for every CDR3 protein and omits DNA. The sample table sets out tens of thousands of distinct CDR3 sequences. Study-wide findings and caveats: CXCR3 levels fell partly with cryopreservation; most assays relied on fresh PBMCs.

J is TRBJ2-4 and V is TRBV21-1; TCRdb proposes TRBD1, but this gene call is untestable without DNA. TRBV21-1 is a pseudogene segment. The origin of this receptor is a human donor in good health. Some clones in this sample may be carry-over from other donors' samples. Specimen: memory CD8+ T cells from blood. The CDR3 sequence is CASRPRENIQYF.